Listed below are T cell receptor beta chains from one sample, sequenced in a study of response to subunit inactivated influenza vaccine. TCRdb re-called the RT-PCR reads through MiXCR, storing one row per CDR3 protein. Counted here are more than 500,000 distinct CDR3 sequences, approximately 10% occurring once; the ten biggest clones make up roughly 11%. These same records also appear under a second study, on T cells expressing NK-cell markers.

Sequencing was performed on PBMCs from blood, taken on the day of vaccination. The receptors were gathered from a man in his fifties who received an inactivated influenza vaccine. The CDR3 runs from the conserved cysteine through the conserved F or W. Each record gives: V gene, J gene, clone size, D gene, CDR3 protein, CDR3 DNA. The D gene is left open where the match is weak. Clone size is not always given. Where it is, it says once, few, many or a class for expanded clones.

>TRBV12-3/TRBV12-4|TRBJ2-1|many|.
CASSFRMFEQFF
TGTGCCAGCAGTTTCCGAATGTTTGAGCAGTTCTTC
>TRBV4-3|TRBJ1-4|.|TRBD1
CASSQDYWQGGEKLFF
TGCGCCAGCAGCCAAGATTATTGGCAGGGGGGCGAAAAACTGTTTTTT
>TRBV24-1|TRBJ2-2|.|.
CATSDFGGRTGELFF
TGTGCCACCAGTGATTTTGGGGGAAGAACCGGGGAGCTGTTTTTT
>TRBV11-1|TRBJ2-1|.|TRBD2
CASSLPVVVAGGSVVDEQFF
TGTGCCAGCAGCTTACCGGTCGTGGTAGCGGGAGGATCGGTCGTCGATGAGCAGTTCTTC
>TRBV27|TRBJ2-1|few|.
CASSLGVQGIYNEQFF
TGTGCCAGCAGTTTAGGCGTGCAGGGGATATACAATGAGCAGTTCTTC
>TRBV18|TRBJ1-1|few|.
CASSRALGRENTEAFF
TGTGCCAGCTCACGGGCCCTAGGCAGAGAGAACACTGAAGCTTTCTTT
>TRBV12-5|TRBJ2-4|.|.
CASVYLAKNIQYF
TGTGCTAGTGTCTACTTAGCCAAAAACATTCAGTACTTC
>TRBV9|TRBJ2-6|.|.
CASSGPQVTGSGANVLTF
TGTGCCAGCAGCGGACCACAAGTCACAGGCTCTGGGGCCAACGTCCTGACTTTC
>TRBV5-1|TRBJ1-1|.|TRBD1
CASSGGTGRNTEAFF
TGCGCCAGCAGCGGGGGGACAGGGAGGAACACTGAAGCTTTCTTT
>TRBV28|TRBJ1-2|.|.
CASSLYRVGGYTF
TGTGCCAGCAGTCTATACAGGGTTGGTGGCTACACCTTC
>TRBV18|TRBJ2-5|.|.
CASSSGSTWGETQYF
TGTGCCAGCTCCTCAGGCAGCACTTGGGGAGAGACCCAGTACTTC
>TRBV27|TRBJ1-1|.|.
CASTLYPPRGEAFF
TGTGCCAGCACCCTATACCCCCCCAGGGGTGAAGCTTTCTTT
>TRBV3-1|TRBJ2-2|few|TRBD2
CASRSSSGVTGELFF
TGTGCCAGCAGGAGCTCTAGCGGGGTTACCGGGGAGCTGTTTTTT
>TRBV30|TRBJ1-1|.|TRBD1
CAWGTGVSEAFF
TGTGCCTGGGGGACAGGGGTCTCTGAAGCTTTCTTT
>TRBV18|TRBJ2-3|few|.
CASSPPLTDTQYF
TGTGCCAGCTCACCACCGTTGACAGATACGCAGTATTTT
>TRBV29-1|TRBJ2-3|.|.
CSDRDGIKQYF
TGCAGCGACCGGGACGGCATTAAGCAGTATTTT
>TRBV20-1|TRBJ2-7|.|.
CSARDGSRVEQYF
TGCAGTGCTAGAGATGGTAGCCGGGTCGAGCAGTACTTC
>TRBV12-3/TRBV12-4|TRBJ1-6|many|.
CASSLGFRGYSPLHF
TGTGCCAGCAGTTTAGGATTCAGGGGTTATTCACCCCTCCACTTT
>TRBV7-2|TRBJ2-1|.|TRBD1
CASSYKAGGSVEQFF
TGTGCCAGCAGTTACAAGGCAGGGGGAAGTGTTGAGCAGTTCTTC
>TRBV6-1|TRBJ2-7|many|TRBD2
CASSHSGGAYEQYF
TGTGCCAGCAGTCATAGCGGGGGGGCCTACGAGCAGTACTTC
>TRBV28|TRBJ1-1|few|.
CASSTYDPLQRAFF
TGTGCCAGCTCCACGTACGACCCATTACAACGAGCTTTCTTT
>TRBV5-5|TRBJ2-1|.|TRBD2
CASSQLAGINEQFF
TGTGCCAGCAGCCAACTAGCGGGAATAAATGAGCAGTTCTTC
>TRBV5-1|TRBJ1-5|.|TRBD1
CASSWTGGVNQPQHF
TGCGCCAGCAGCTGGACAGGGGGTGTCAATCAGCCCCAGCATTTT
>TRBV4-3|TRBJ2-1|few|TRBD2
CASSSMRTSGVSNEQFF
TGCGCCAGCAGCTCGATGAGGACTAGCGGGGTTTCCAATGAGCAGTTCTTC
>TRBV19|TRBJ2-5|.|TRBD1
CASSSPRDSQETQYF
TGTGCCAGTAGTTCACCTCGGGACAGCCAAGAGACCCAGTACTTC
>TRBV18|TRBJ1-6|.|.
CASSPGVLYNSPLHF
TGTGCCAGCTCACCAGGGGTGCTCTATAATTCACCCCTCCACTTT
>TRBV4-2|TRBJ1-5|few|TRBD1
CASRKQGNSNQPQHF
TGTGCCAGCAGGAAACAGGGGAATAGCAATCAGCCCCAGCATTTT
>TRBV4-3|TRBJ2-7|.|.
CASSLGREGSYELYF
TGCGCCAGCAGCCTGGGACGTGAGGGGTCCTACGAGCTGTACTTC
>TRBV5-1|TRBJ2-7|.|TRBD1
CASREWTGPTYEQYF
TGCGCCAGCAGAGAATGGACAGGGCCCACCTACGAGCAGTACTTC
>TRBV20-1|TRBJ2-7|.|TRBD1
CSTRGDRGGEQYF
TGCAGTACTAGAGGGGACAGGGGAGGCGAGCAGTACTTC
>TRBV10-3|TRBJ2-5|.|TRBD2
CAISESGLVQETQYF
TGTGCCATCAGTGAATCCGGACTAGTCCAAGAGACCCAGTACTTC
>TRBV6-1|TRBJ2-7|few|TRBD2
CASSSGGTASEQYF
TGTGCCAGCAGTAGCGGGGGGACCGCTTCCGAGCAGTACTTC
>TRBV28|TRBJ1-2|many|.
CASSVLDPNYGYTF
TGTGCCAGCAGTGTATTAGATCCTAACTATGGCTACACCTTC
>TRBV29-1|TRBJ2-7|.|TRBD2
CSVALAGVDYEQYF
TGCAGCGTAGCACTAGCGGGAGTGGACTACGAGCAGTACTTC
>TRBV7-2|TRBJ2-7|few|.
CASSLSLGVLSYEQYF
TGTGCCAGCAGCTTAAGTTTAGGGGTACTTAGCTACGAGCAGTACTTC
>TRBV12-3/TRBV12-4|TRBJ2-3|few|TRBD2
CASSLASGSRDTQYF
TGTGCCAGCAGTCTAGCTAGCGGGAGTAGAGATACGCAGTATTTT
>TRBV5-6|TRBJ2-1|.|.
CASSFRGVGYNEQFF
TGTGCCAGCAGCTTTAGAGGGGTCGGGTACAATGAGCAGTTCTTC
>TRBV20-1|TRBJ2-7|.|.
CSVTGTSAEQYF
TGCAGTGTCACCGGGACCTCGGCCGAGCAGTACTTC
>TRBV20-1|TRBJ2-7|few|TRBD1
CSASVGQGYEQYF
TGCAGTGCTAGCGTGGGACAGGGTTACGAGCAGTACTTC
>TRBV15|TRBJ2-5|.|.
CATSRDLGETQYF
TGTGCCACCAGCAGAGATTTAGGGGAGACCCAGTACTTC
>TRBV4-2|TRBJ2-3|.|.
CASSHRVAGGAETQYF
TGTGCCAGCAGCCATCGCGTTGCGGGTGGCGCAGAAACGCAGTATTTT
>TRBV20-1|TRBJ2-7|few|.
CSAREPLTLRPREQYF
TGCAGTGCTAGAGAACCGTTAACCCTCCGACCCCGCGAGCAGTACTTC
>TRBV25-1|TRBJ2-3|few|.
CASSPGRGGADTQYF
TGTGCCAGCAGTCCGGGCAGGGGGGGCGCAGATACGCAGTATTTT
>TRBV5-1|TRBJ2-1|many|TRBD2
CASSLVASGGYNEQFF
TGCGCCAGCAGCTTGGTTGCTAGCGGGGGGTACAATGAGCAGTTCTTC
>TRBV7-9|TRBJ2-2|many|.
CASSLRTENTGELFF
TGTGCCAGCAGCTTACGCACGGAGAACACCGGGGAGCTGTTTTTT
>TRBV6-5|TRBJ2-7|.|.
CASSYSTGISYEQYF
TGTGCCAGCAGTTACTCAACAGGTATTTCCTACGAGCAGTACTTC
>TRBV7-9|TRBJ2-7|few|.
CASSSATYEQYF
TGTGCCAGCAGCTCGGCGACTTACGAGCAGTACTTC
>TRBV6-1|TRBJ1-2|many|.
CASGQINNYGYTF
TGTGCCAGCGGGCAGATAAATAACTATGGCTACACCTTC
>TRBV7-2|TRBJ2-7|.|TRBD2
CASSLLPGGGGSYEQYF
TGTGCCAGCAGCTTACTGCCTGGTGGTGGCGGGAGCTACGAGCAGTACTTC
>TRBV4-1|TRBJ2-7|.|TRBD2
CASAATSGGYEQYF
TGCGCCAGCGCGGCAACTAGCGGGGGATACGAGCAGTACTTC
>TRBV19|TRBJ1-2|.|.
CASSPAGMSRSTNYGYTF
TGTGCCAGTAGTCCCGCGGGGATGAGTCGCTCAACTAACTATGGCTACACCTTC
>TRBV7-9|TRBJ2-3|.|.
CAGSLALRGSDTQYF
TGTGCCGGCAGCTTAGCGCTGAGGGGGTCGGATACGCAGTATTTT
>TRBV7-2|TRBJ1-1|few|.
CASSLASRRLNTEAFF
TGTGCCAGCAGCTTAGCGTCGAGGCGGTTAAACACTGAAGCTTTCTTT
>TRBV12-3/TRBV12-4|TRBJ1-6|few|TRBD1
CASSLGTGGSPLHF
TGTGCCAGCAGTTTAGGGACAGGGGGCTCACCCCTCCACTTT
>TRBV12-3/TRBV12-4|TRBJ2-7|.|.
CASTRAPNGLEQYF
TGTGCCAGCACCCGGGCCCCGAACGGGCTCGAGCAGTACTTC
>TRBV20-1|TRBJ2-1|.|TRBD2
CSARDHSSSGTYNEQFF
TGCAGTGCTAGAGATCATTCCTCTAGCGGGACCTACAATGAGCAGTTCTTC
>TRBV7-2|TRBJ2-2|few|TRBD2
CASSLGGYGTGELFF
TGTGCCAGCAGCTTGGGAGGGTACGGCACCGGGGAGCTGTTTTTT